The rows below give T cell receptor beta chains drawn from one sample of a study of blood T cell repertoires in COVID-19. The protocol was immunoSEQ multiplex PCR, while the TCRdb copy is restricted to in-frame clones and leaves out a portion. Among approximately 40,000 clones listed, roughly four fifths were seen once. Sequenced input: peripheral blood. Receptor source: a human donor in a cohort sampled during active COVID-19. Each CDR3 is given with its conserved first and last residue. The D gene is left open where the match is weak. Clone size is not always given. Where it is, it says once, few, many or a class for expanded clones.

V	D	size	J	DNA	CDR3
TRBV24-1	-	-	TRBJ2-1	TGTGCCACCAGTGATCAAACAGCAGGCTCCTACAATGAGCAGTTCTTC	CATSDQTAGSYNEQFF
TRBV9	-	-	TRBJ2-2	TGTGCCAGCAGCGTAGCGGGGTACTCGAACACCGGGGAGCTGTTTTTT	CASSVAGYSNTGELFF
TRBV30	TRBD1	few	TRBJ2-2	TGTGCCTGGAGTGTACACACAGGGGGAGCCGGGGAGCTGTTTTTT	CAWSVHTGGAGELFF
TRBV5-1	TRBD2	-	TRBJ2-5	TGCGCCAGCAGCTTGGTCGGGGGACTACAGAAGACCCAGTACTTC	CASSLVGGLQKTQYF
TRBV27	-	-	TRBJ1-1	TGTGCCAGCAGCGGGGGGCGACCCTCTGAAGCTTTCTTT	CASSGGRPSEAFF
TRBV6-5	TRBD1	-	TRBJ1-6	TGTGCCAGCAGTAGGTCCGGGACAGGGGATTCACCCCTCCACTTT	CASSRSGTGDSPLHF
TRBV28	TRBD2	-	TRBJ2-3	TGTGCCAGCAGTCGGAGCGGGGGGGCCGGGACAGATACGCAGTATTTT	CASSRSGGAGTDTQYF
TRBV13	TRBD1	-	TRBJ1-1	TGTGCCAGCAGCTTAGTAAGAGGGGGCGGTGAAGCTTTCTTT	CASSLVRGGGEAFF
TRBV19	TRBD1	-	TRBJ1-1	TGTGCCAGTAGTATCCGGACAGGGGGCCAAGCTTTCTTT	CASSIRTGGQAFF
TRBV7-4	-	-	TRBJ1-1	TGTGCCAGCAGCTTTACCGGGAGCACTGAAGCTTTCTTT	CASSFTGSTEAFF
TRBV4-3	-	once	TRBJ2-1	TGCGCCAGCAGCCAAGATGGTGGCGGGATCTACAATGAGCAGTTCTTC	CASSQDGGGIYNEQFF
TRBV7-6	TRBD1	-	TRBJ2-1	TGTGCCAGCAGCATTCGGACAGGGGGCAGGAATGAGCAGTTCTTC	CASSIRTGGRNEQFF
TRBV3-1/TRBV3-2	-	-	TRBJ2-2	TGTGCCAGCAGCCCGTTCGGGGTTGAATACGGGGAGCTGTTTTTT	CASSPFGVEYGELFF
TRBV4-1	-	-	TRBJ1-1	TGCGCCAGCAGCCTTAGGCCAGGGAGGACTGAAGCTTTCTTT	CASSLRPGRTEAFF
TRBV7-6	-	-	TRBJ1-5	TGTGCCAGCAGCTTAGGGCAGGGACTTAGCAATCAGCCCCAGCATTTT	CASSLGQGLSNQPQHF
TRBV3-1/TRBV3-2	TRBD2	-	TRBJ2-3	TGTGCCAGCTCGGGACTAGTAATGGATACGCAGTATTTT	CASSGLVMDTQYF